A selection of T cell receptor beta chains follows, all from one sample in a study of blood T cell repertoires in COVID-19. The method was immunoSEQ multiplex PCR; TCRdb's version includes in-frame clones alone and lacks a portion of them. Altogether tens of thousands of clones are present, around 85% being singletons, with the ten largest covering 50% to 75%. The source material was peripheral blood. All receptors derive from a woman aged 80 or over with acute or convalescent COVID-19. Both conserved end residues are part of each CDR3. Fields, in order: CDR3 length, D gene, V gene, J gene, clone size, CDR3 DNA, CDR3 protein. A D gene is named only where the DNA matches it firmly. Only part of the rows carry a size: once, few, many, or a class if the clone is expanded.

cdr3_length: 17
d_call: TRBD2
v_call: TRBV28
j_call: TRBJ2-3
clone_size: -
cdr3_nt: TGTGCCAGCAGTACCCCGAGGGTAGCGGGAGGCCTTGATACGCAGTATTTT
cdr3_aa: CASSTPRVAGGLDTQYF

cdr3_length: 15
d_call: TRBD1
v_call: TRBV6-2/TRBV6-3
j_call: TRBJ2-2
clone_size: -
cdr3_nt: TGTGCCAGCAGTTATGAACAGGGGTGGGCCGGGGAGCTGTTTTTT
cdr3_aa: CASSYEQGWAGELFF

cdr3_length: 13
d_call: -
v_call: TRBV7-8
j_call: TRBJ1-5
clone_size: -
cdr3_nt: TGTGCCAGCAGCCGGGGGAGGAGTGAGCCCCAGCATTTT
cdr3_aa: CASSRGRSEPQHF

cdr3_length: 16
d_call: -
v_call: TRBV6-2/TRBV6-3
j_call: TRBJ1-1
clone_size: -
cdr3_nt: TGTGCCAGCAGTACGGGGATTCGCTTAGCCAACACTGAAGCTTTCTTT
cdr3_aa: CASSTGIRLANTEAFF

cdr3_length: 15
d_call: -
v_call: TRBV3-1/TRBV3-2
j_call: TRBJ2-2
clone_size: -
cdr3_nt: TGTGCCAGCACCCTTGAGGCAGGGGTGACCGGGGAGCTGTTTTTT
cdr3_aa: CASTLEAGVTGELFF

cdr3_length: 16
d_call: TRBD1
v_call: TRBV2
j_call: TRBJ2-2
clone_size: -
cdr3_nt: TGTGCCAGCAGTGATTGGGACAGGGGGCGCACCGGGGAGCTGTTTTTT
cdr3_aa: CASSDWDRGRTGELFF

cdr3_length: 14
d_call: TRBD1
v_call: TRBV5-8
j_call: TRBJ1-2
clone_size: -
cdr3_nt: TGTGCCAGCAGCCCTAGGACAGGGGCTCATGGCTACACCTTC
cdr3_aa: CASSPRTGAHGYTF

cdr3_length: 15
d_call: TRBD1
v_call: TRBV19
j_call: TRBJ1-1
clone_size: -
cdr3_nt: TGTGCCAGTAGGAACAGGGGGAATTCGGGGACTGAAGCTTTCTTT
cdr3_aa: CASRNRGNSGTEAFF

cdr3_length: 13
d_call: TRBD1
v_call: TRBV11-3
j_call: TRBJ2-4
clone_size: -
cdr3_nt: TGTGCCAGCAGCTTAGATTGGACAGGACGAGTTTACTTC
cdr3_aa: CASSLDWTGRVYF

cdr3_length: 16
d_call: TRBD1
v_call: TRBV15
j_call: TRBJ2-5
clone_size: -
cdr3_nt: TGTGCCACCAGCAGAGATCCGCTTCAGGGGGCAGAGACCCAGTACTTC
cdr3_aa: CATSRDPLQGAETQYF

cdr3_length: 15
d_call: TRBD2
v_call: TRBV2
j_call: TRBJ2-3
clone_size: -
cdr3_nt: TGTGCCAGCAGGCCACTAGCGGGAGTGCCAGATACGCAGTATTTT
cdr3_aa: CASRPLAGVPDTQYF

cdr3_length: 14
d_call: -
v_call: TRBV6-5
j_call: TRBJ1-4
clone_size: -
cdr3_nt: TGTGCCAGCAGGTGGGCTGGACAGTACGAAAAACTGTTTTTT
cdr3_aa: CASRWAGQYEKLFF

cdr3_length: 15
d_call: TRBD1
v_call: TRBV5-1
j_call: TRBJ2-1
clone_size: once
cdr3_nt: TGCGCCAGCAGCACGGGACAGGGGTCTCGGAATGAGCAGTTCTTC
cdr3_aa: CASSTGQGSRNEQFF

cdr3_length: 13
d_call: -
v_call: TRBV19
j_call: TRBJ1-5
clone_size: -
cdr3_nt: TGTGCCAGTAGTATCCCCCACATCGGAGCCCAGCATTTT
cdr3_aa: CASSIPHIGAQHF

cdr3_length: 17
d_call: TRBD2
v_call: TRBV5-4
j_call: TRBJ2-7
clone_size: many
cdr3_nt: TGTGCCAGCAGCCCTTCGGCTAGCGGGACCTACTCCTACGAGCAGTACTTC
cdr3_aa: CASSPSASGTYSYEQYF

cdr3_length: 15
d_call: -
v_call: TRBV5-1
j_call: TRBJ2-2
clone_size: -
cdr3_nt: TGCGCCAGCAGAAAATGGGGAGCGAACACCGGGGAGCTGTTTTTT
cdr3_aa: CASRKWGANTGELFF

cdr3_length: 14
d_call: -
v_call: TRBV3-1/TRBV3-2
j_call: TRBJ2-7
clone_size: -
cdr3_nt: TGTGCCAGCAGCCTTAGCAAAACTTCCTACGAGCAGTACTTC
cdr3_aa: CASSLSKTSYEQYF

cdr3_length: 17
d_call: TRBD2
v_call: TRBV7-3
j_call: TRBJ2-3
clone_size: -
cdr3_nt: TGTGCCAGCAGCTTAACGGGAGCGGGAGGGCCGACAGATACGCAGTATTTT
cdr3_aa: CASSLTGAGGPTDTQYF

cdr3_length: 13
d_call: -
v_call: TRBV7-9
j_call: TRBJ2-3
clone_size: -
cdr3_nt: TGTGCCAGCAGCTTAGGAGGAACGGATACGCAGTATTTT
cdr3_aa: CASSLGGTDTQYF

cdr3_length: 14
d_call: -
v_call: TRBV19
j_call: TRBJ1-1
clone_size: medium-sized
cdr3_nt: TGTGCCAGTAGTATCCCCGGGACTAACACTGAAGCTTTCTTT
cdr3_aa: CASSIPGTNTEAFF

cdr3_length: 16
d_call: -
v_call: TRBV5-6
j_call: TRBJ1-4
clone_size: -
cdr3_nt: TGTGCCAGCAGCTTGGGACAAACTCAGGCTAATGAAAAACTGTTTTTT
cdr3_aa: CASSLGQTQANEKLFF

cdr3_length: 15
d_call: TRBD1
v_call: TRBV14
j_call: TRBJ1-2
clone_size: once
cdr3_nt: TGTGCCAGCAGCCAAGAAGAGACAGGGGTCTATGGCTACACCTTC
cdr3_aa: CASSQEETGVYGYTF

cdr3_length: 16
d_call: TRBD2
v_call: TRBV11-2
j_call: TRBJ2-1
clone_size: -
cdr3_nt: TGTGCCAGCAGCTGGCTAGCGGGGGCCTCCTACAATGAGCAGTTCTTC
cdr3_aa: CASSWLAGASYNEQFF

cdr3_length: 16
d_call: TRBD2
v_call: TRBV7-8
j_call: TRBJ2-1
clone_size: -
cdr3_nt: TGTGCCAGCAGTTCTCTGACTAGCGGGCGCCTCAATGAGCAGTTCTTC
cdr3_aa: CASSSLTSGRLNEQFF

cdr3_length: 15
d_call: TRBD2
v_call: TRBV7-6
j_call: TRBJ2-3
clone_size: -
cdr3_nt: TGTGCCAGCAGCTTAGGCGGGGGGAGAACAGATACGCAGTATTTT
cdr3_aa: CASSLGGGRTDTQYF

cdr3_length: 15
d_call: TRBD1
v_call: TRBV5-4
j_call: TRBJ2-1
clone_size: -
cdr3_nt: TGTGCCAGCAGCGAACCGGGACAGGGGTACAATGAGCAGTTCTTC
cdr3_aa: CASSEPGQGYNEQFF

cdr3_length: 16
d_call: TRBD2
v_call: TRBV9
j_call: TRBJ2-2
clone_size: -
cdr3_nt: TGTGCCAGCAGCGTAGGTGTGGGAGGGCTCACCGGGGAGCTGTTTTTT
cdr3_aa: CASSVGVGGLTGELFF

cdr3_length: 13
d_call: TRBD1
v_call: TRBV19
j_call: TRBJ1-5
clone_size: -
cdr3_nt: TGTGCCAGTAGGGGACAGTTGGGTCAGCCCCAGCATTTT
cdr3_aa: CASRGQLGQPQHF

cdr3_length: 14
d_call: TRBD1
v_call: TRBV7-9
j_call: TRBJ1-2
clone_size: few
cdr3_nt: TGTGCCAGCAGTTTTGGGACAGGGAGATATGGCTACACCTTC
cdr3_aa: CASSFGTGRYGYTF

cdr3_length: 15
d_call: TRBD2
v_call: TRBV7-3
j_call: TRBJ2-2
clone_size: -
cdr3_nt: TGTGCCAGCAGCCCCAGCGGGGCGAACACCGGGGAGCTGTTTTTT
cdr3_aa: CASSPSGANTGELFF

cdr3_length: 13
d_call: TRBD1
v_call: TRBV2
j_call: TRBJ1-2
clone_size: -
cdr3_nt: TGTGCCAGCAGATGGACAGGGAACTATGGCTACACCTTC
cdr3_aa: CASRWTGNYGYTF

cdr3_length: 13
d_call: -
v_call: TRBV5-5
j_call: TRBJ1-1
clone_size: -
cdr3_nt: TGTGCCAGCAGCCTACGACAAAACACTGAAGCTTTCTTT
cdr3_aa: CASSLRQNTEAFF

cdr3_length: 14
d_call: TRBD2
v_call: TRBV10-3
j_call: TRBJ2-3
clone_size: -
cdr3_nt: TGTGCCAGCTTGGGACTAGCGGGGGGTAATACGCAGTATTTT
cdr3_aa: CASLGLAGGNTQYF

cdr3_length: 16
d_call: TRBD1
v_call: TRBV10-3
j_call: TRBJ1-2
clone_size: -
cdr3_nt: TGTGCCATCAGTGAGTCTGGGACAGGGGGGAACTATGGCTACACCTTC
cdr3_aa: CAISESGTGGNYGYTF

cdr3_length: 12
d_call: TRBD1
v_call: TRBV7-2
j_call: TRBJ1-6
clone_size: -
cdr3_nt: TGTGCCAGCAGCGGTAGAGGACAGGAAATCCACTTT
cdr3_aa: CASSGRGQEIHF

cdr3_length: 16
d_call: TRBD1
v_call: TRBV5-6
j_call: TRBJ1-6
clone_size: -
cdr3_nt: TGTGCCAGCAGCGTGGTCCAGGGGGACTATAATTCACCCCTCCACTTT
cdr3_aa: CASSVVQGDYNSPLHF

cdr3_length: 15
d_call: TRBD1
v_call: TRBV14
j_call: TRBJ1-3
clone_size: -
cdr3_nt: TGTGCCAGCAGCCCGGGACAGGGGGCTGGAAACACCATATATTTT
cdr3_aa: CASSPGQGAGNTIYF

cdr3_length: 15
d_call: TRBD2
v_call: TRBV4-2
j_call: TRBJ2-1
clone_size: -
cdr3_nt: TGTGCCAGCATCGCGGCACTAGCGGGAGGCAATGAGCAGTTCTTC
cdr3_aa: CASIAALAGGNEQFF

cdr3_length: 17
d_call: -
v_call: TRBV2
j_call: TRBJ2-3
clone_size: -
cdr3_nt: TGTGCCAGCCACCTAGCGAAGAAGGGGTATAGCACAGATACGCAGTATTTT
cdr3_aa: CASHLAKKGYSTDTQYF

cdr3_length: 16
d_call: TRBD2
v_call: TRBV5-1
j_call: TRBJ2-1
clone_size: -
cdr3_nt: TGCGCCAGCAGCTCCCAGGGACTAGCGGGAATCAATGAGCAGTTCTTC
cdr3_aa: CASSSQGLAGINEQFF

cdr3_length: 14
d_call: TRBD1
v_call: TRBV6-6
j_call: TRBJ1-1
clone_size: -
cdr3_nt: TGTGCCAGCAGTTACGGACAGGGGCCCCCTGAAGCTTTCTTT
cdr3_aa: CASSYGQGPPEAFF

cdr3_length: 14
d_call: -
v_call: TRBV3-1/TRBV3-2
j_call: TRBJ1-1
clone_size: -
cdr3_nt: TGTGCCAGCAGCCAAGATCTAGGGAACACTGAAGCTTTCTTT
cdr3_aa: CASSQDLGNTEAFF

cdr3_length: 13
d_call: -
v_call: TRBV5-1
j_call: TRBJ1-1
clone_size: -
cdr3_nt: TGCGCCAGCAGCTTCCACAGGGACACTGAAGCTTTCTTT
cdr3_aa: CASSFHRDTEAFF

cdr3_length: 16
d_call: TRBD1
v_call: TRBV15
j_call: TRBJ1-1
clone_size: -
cdr3_nt: TGTGCCACCAGCAGATCCTACCGGGACAGGGATGATGAAGCTTTCTTT
cdr3_aa: CATSRSYRDRDDEAFF

cdr3_length: 13
d_call: -
v_call: TRBV5-8
j_call: TRBJ1-2
clone_size: many
cdr3_nt: TGTGCCAGCAGCCGCGACACGGCGTGGGGCTACACCTTC
cdr3_aa: CASSRDTAWGYTF

cdr3_length: 13
d_call: -
v_call: TRBV12-3/TRBV12-4
j_call: TRBJ1-1
clone_size: -
cdr3_nt: TGTGCCAGCAGTTTCAGGCTGAACACTGAAGCTTTCTTT
cdr3_aa: CASSFRLNTEAFF

cdr3_length: 14
d_call: -
v_call: TRBV18
j_call: TRBJ1-1
clone_size: -
cdr3_nt: TGTGCCAGCTCCGGCGGGACCGGGGGCACTGAAGCTTTCTTT
cdr3_aa: CASSGGTGGTEAFF

cdr3_length: 15
d_call: -
v_call: TRBV11-2
j_call: TRBJ2-1
clone_size: -
cdr3_nt: TGTGCCAGTTCCGGGGGGCTGAGCTCCTACAATGAGCAGTTCTTC
cdr3_aa: CASSGGLSSYNEQFF

cdr3_length: 12
d_call: -
v_call: TRBV30
j_call: TRBJ1-2
clone_size: -
cdr3_nt: TGTGCCTGGAGTCGGGACACCTATGGCTACACCTTC
cdr3_aa: CAWSRDTYGYTF

cdr3_length: 14
d_call: -
v_call: TRBV18
j_call: TRBJ1-1
clone_size: -
cdr3_nt: TGTGCCAGCTCCCAACGGGGGGCTGACACTGAAGCTTTCTTT
cdr3_aa: CASSQRGADTEAFF

cdr3_length: 16
d_call: -
v_call: TRBV18
j_call: TRBJ2-1
clone_size: -
cdr3_nt: TGTGCCAGCTCACCAACGGGCGGGACAGACTACAATGAGCAGTTCTTC
cdr3_aa: CASSPTGGTDYNEQFF

cdr3_length: 15
d_call: -
v_call: TRBV7-3
j_call: TRBJ2-1
clone_size: -
cdr3_nt: TGTGCCAGCAGCTTTGGGGCTGCTCCCTACAATGAGCAGTTCTTC
cdr3_aa: CASSFGAAPYNEQFF

cdr3_length: 16
d_call: TRBD2
v_call: TRBV11-2
j_call: TRBJ2-7
clone_size: -
cdr3_nt: TGTGCCAGCAGCATCACCGGGACTAGCGGTACCTACGAGCAGTACTTC
cdr3_aa: CASSITGTSGTYEQYF

cdr3_length: 14
d_call: TRBD2
v_call: TRBV30
j_call: TRBJ2-7
clone_size: -
cdr3_nt: TGTGCCTGGCGACCTAGCGGGCGTGCCTACGAGCAGTACTTC
cdr3_aa: CAWRPSGRAYEQYF

cdr3_length: 13
d_call: -
v_call: TRBV6-1
j_call: TRBJ2-7
clone_size: once
cdr3_nt: TGTGCCAGCAGTGAAAGGACAGCCTACGAGCAGTACTTC
cdr3_aa: CASSERTAYEQYF

cdr3_length: 16
d_call: -
v_call: TRBV5-6
j_call: TRBJ2-1
clone_size: -
cdr3_nt: TGTGCCAGCAGCCTCAAGCGGCCCGCAGATTACAATGAGCAGTTCTTC
cdr3_aa: CASSLKRPADYNEQFF

cdr3_length: 13
d_call: TRBD1
v_call: TRBV7-2
j_call: TRBJ1-3
clone_size: -
cdr3_nt: TGTGCCAGCAGCCCCAGCAGGGGGAACACCATATATTTT
cdr3_aa: CASSPSRGNTIYF

cdr3_length: 15
d_call: TRBD2
v_call: TRBV6-5
j_call: TRBJ2-7
clone_size: -
cdr3_nt: TGTGCCAGCAGTTCCCTAGCGGGGCCAAGGTACGAGCAGTACTTC
cdr3_aa: CASSSLAGPRYEQYF

cdr3_length: 16
d_call: TRBD2
v_call: TRBV5-4
j_call: TRBJ2-7
clone_size: few
cdr3_nt: TGTGCCAGCAGCTCATCTCGACTAGCGGGAGGCCACGAGCAGTACTTC
cdr3_aa: CASSSSRLAGGHEQYF

cdr3_length: 14
d_call: -
v_call: TRBV2
j_call: TRBJ1-5
clone_size: -
cdr3_nt: TGTGCCAGCAGACAGGGTGAGGGAAGGCAGCCCCAGCATTTT
cdr3_aa: CASRQGEGRQPQHF